The rows below give T cell receptor beta chains drawn from one sample of a study of neurological immune-mediated disorders. One entry per CDR3 protein, called by TCRdb with MiXCR from the 5' RACE reads. This table holds around 15,000 distinct CDR3 sequences, roughly 10% found once. Input material: CD8+ T cells from blood. The receptors originated from a man between 45 and 60 years old in good health. Each CDR3 is given with its conserved first and last residue. D genes are given only for firm matches. The size entry is marked missing in some rows and otherwise reads once, few, many or a size class.

d_call j_call clone_size v_call cdr3_aa cdr3_nt
- TRBJ1-5 many TRBV6-1 CASSDGVAFEGDSNQPQHF TGTGCCAGCAGTGACGGAGTAGCCTTCGAAGGGGATAGCAATCAGCCCCAGCATTTT
TRBD1 TRBJ2-7 many TRBV4-2 CASSLGTESYEQYF TGTGCCAGCAGCCTGGGGACAGAATCCTACGAGCAGTACTTC
TRBD2 TRBJ2-7 many TRBV20-1 CSASAGGLAFHEQYF TGCAGTGCTAGTGCCGGGGGACTAGCTTTCCACGAGCAGTACTTC
- TRBJ2-1 many TRBV5-1 CASSLEGVGNEQFF TGCGCCAGCAGCTTGGAGGGGGTTGGTAATGAGCAGTTCTTC
- TRBJ1-1 many TRBV4-2 CASSQTRTVNPEAFF TGTGCCAGCAGCCAAACCCGGACAGTAAATCCTGAAGCTTTCTTT
TRBD1 TRBJ2-1 many TRBV6-6 CASSYAGQGNLQQFF TGTGCCAGCAGTTACGCGGGACAGGGGAATCTCCAGCAGTTCTTC
- TRBJ2-6 many TRBV15 CATSGRSGANVLTF TGTGCCACCAGCGGTAGGTCTGGGGCCAACGTCCTGACTTTC
- TRBJ2-7 many TRBV6-1 CASSVGDGSYEQYF TGTGCCAGCAGTGTAGGGGACGGATCCTACGAGCAGTACTTC
TRBD2 TRBJ2-1 many TRBV5-1 CASSLARGPLVYFAGGPWNEQFF TGCGCCAGCAGCTTGGCCAGGGGACCCCTCGTTTATTTTGCGGGAGGGCCGTGGAATGAGCAGTTCTTC
TRBD1 TRBJ1-4 - TRBV3-1 CASSLRDRGEKLFF TGTGCCAGCAGCCTCCGAGACAGGGGCGAAAAACTGTTTTTT
- TRBJ1-5 many TRBV12-5 CASGLVLVNNQPQHF TGTGCTAGTGGTTTGGTACTTGTTAACAATCAGCCCCAGCATTTT
- TRBJ2-2 many TRBV4-3 CASSQVLDTGELFF TGCGCCAGCAGCCAAGTATTAGACACCGGGGAGCTGTTTTTT
TRBD2 TRBJ2-7 few TRBV5-1 CASSLAAGRSYEQYF TGCGCCAGCAGCTTGGCAGCGGGACGGAGCTACGAGCAGTACTTC
TRBD1 TRBJ2-3 many TRBV5-5 CASSFEGTGDTDTQYF TGTGCCAGCAGCTTCGAAGGGACAGGGGACACAGATACGCAGTATTTT
TRBD1 TRBJ2-5 medium-sized TRBV15 CATSRGQGAGETQYF TGTGCCACCAGCAGAGGACAGGGGGCCGGGGAGACCCAGTACTTC
- TRBJ1-1 many TRBV7-2 CASSPRWNTEAFF TGTGCCAGCAGCCCAAGGTGGAACACTGAAGCTTTCTTT
- TRBJ2-7 - TRBV12-3/TRBV12-4 CASSLIARPYEQYF TGTGCAAGCAGTTTAATCGCCAGGCCCTACGAGCAGTACTTC
- TRBJ2-6 many TRBV6-1 CASSELAGANVLTF TGTGCCAGCAGTGAACTAGCTGGGGCCAACGTCCTGACTTTC
- TRBJ2-1 many TRBV14 CASSQGYEQFF TGTGCCAGCAGCCAAGGGTACGAGCAGTTCTTC
- TRBJ1-1 many TRBV4-1 CASSQDSMNTEAFF TGCGCCAGCAGCCAAGACTCTATGAACACTGAAGCTTTCTTT
- TRBJ1-5 many TRBV20-1 CSARSGLSQPQHF TGCAGTGCTAGATCTGGGTTGAGTCAGCCCCAGCATTTT
- TRBJ2-3 many TRBV19 CASSLFVRGPSDTQYF TGTGCCAGTAGCCTCTTCGTGCGGGGTCCGTCAGATACGCAGTATTTT
TRBD1 TRBJ1-4 - TRBV6-2/TRBV6-3 CASSYGTGGTNEKLFF TGTGCCAGCAGTTACGGGACAGGGGGCACTAATGAAAAACTGTTTTTT
TRBD2 TRBJ2-1 many TRBV20-1 CSASSGSGNLLNEQFF TGCAGTGCTAGTAGCGGTAGCGGGAATTTGTTGAATGAGCAGTTCTTC
- TRBJ2-6 many TRBV28 CASSPGDNSGANVLTF TGTGCCAGCAGTCCGGGCGATAACTCTGGGGCCAACGTCCTGACTTTC
TRBD1 TRBJ2-2 many TRBV19 CATGTGGFTGELFF TGTGCCACCGGGACAGGGGGCTTCACCGGGGAGCTGTTTTTT
TRBD2 TRBJ2-3 many TRBV7-2 CASSATTSGDDTQYF TGTGCCAGCAGTGCAACGACTAGCGGGGATGATACGCAGTATTTT
TRBD2 TRBJ2-3 once TRBV4-2 CASSQGLAGGPSTDSQYF TGTGCCAGCAGCCAGGGACTAGCGGGAGGACCGAGCACAGATTCGCAGTATTTT
- TRBJ2-5 many TRBV10-3 CAISDNGETQYF TGTGCCATCAGTGACAACGGAGAGACCCAGTACTTC
TRBD1 TRBJ2-2 many TRBV6-1 CASSPQTGAHGELFF TGTGCCAGCAGTCCCCAGACAGGGGCCCACGGGGAGCTGTTTTTT
TRBD1 TRBJ2-5 many TRBV7-9 CASSPQGALNRDQYF TGTGCCAGCAGCCCTCAGGGGGCGCTTAATCGGGACCAGTACTTC
TRBD1 TRBJ2-7 many TRBV29-1 CSVGTVYEQYF TGCAGCGTGGGGACAGTCTACGAGCAGTACTTC
- TRBJ2-3 many TRBV29-1 CSGTGTSTDTQYF TGCAGTGGGACCGGGACCAGCACAGATACGCAGTATTTT